This T cell receptor beta chain was sequenced during a study of beta chain features in type 1 diabetes. Findings and caveats of the study: No resolution was reached here on whether HLA type influences TCRB rearrangement. Fewer junction insertions and more nucleotide deletions appeared in type 1 diabetes patients. Type 1 diabetes patients had moderately but significantly shorter TCRB CDR3s in all four CD4+ subsets.

This clone has just a few counts. The antigen is undetermined. This CDR3 contains 14 residues. V lost 5 bases, J lost 2 bases, and 7 bases stayed unmatched. The germline gives CDR1 SQVTM, CDR2 ANQGSEA. The isolated RNA, all of it, was reverse transcribed, so expressed TCRB transcripts were what got sequenced. Data came from immunoSEQ multiplex PCR; TCRdb stores just in-frame clones and leaves some out. This table holds 200,000 to 300,000 clones, approximately 15% found once. What was sequenced was naive CD4+ T cells from blood. The clonotype comes from a young man with type 1 diabetes. The chain joins TRBV29-1 to TRBJ2-3; the match to TRBD1 covers 7 bases. Written as DNA, the CDR3 is TGCAGCGTTCAACAGGGGATTCCCACAGATACGCAGTATTTT. This encodes CSVQQGIPTDTQYF.